A single sample is the source of the 23 T cell receptor beta chains below, sequenced in a study of OX40 agonist ivuxolimab in advanced cancers. TCRdb's table, derived via immunoSEQ multiplex PCR, lists solely in-frame clones and lacks some. There are roughly 100,000 clones in the sample; roughly 90% occur only once, and about 3.4% lies in the top ten. This specimen was CD4+ or CD8+ T cells sorted from blood, taken in a trial of the OX40 agonist ivuxolimab. The source is an adult with an advanced solid tumor such as melanoma, head and neck, liver or kidney cancer.

The genes are TRBV5-1 and TRBJ1-4; 8 bases match TRBD1. CDR3 length: 12 residues. The trim removed 4 bases at V and 14 bases at J, leaving 7 bases unmatched. Germline lookup yields CDR1 SGHRS and CDR2 YFSETQ. The CDR3 nucleotides are TGCGCCAGCAGCCAGGACAGGGAAGGGCTGTTTTTT. Translating gives CASSQDREGLFF.

The chain recombines TRBV27 with TRBJ2-7, with 9 bases that match TRBD2. The CDR3 is made up of 15 amino acids. The trim removed 7 bases at V and 2 bases at J, leaving 9 bases unmatched. In germline, CDR1 is MNHEY, CDR2 SMNVEV (reference sequence). CDR3 in amino acids: CASNLRGRGPYEQYF. CDR3 bases: TGTGCCAGCAATCTACGCGGGAGGGGGCCCTACGAGCAGTACTTC.

The genes are TRBV6-5 and TRBJ1-3, with 7 positions matching TRBD1. The CDR3 covers 14 residues. Germline V gives CDR1 MNHEY, CDR2 SVGAGI. J lost 4 bases, V lost 3 bases, and 3 bases had no gene match. For the CDR3, the DNA is TGTGCCAGCAGTTATACAGGGGTCGGAAACACCATATATTTT. Translated: CASSYTGVGNTIYF.

The CDR3, as DNA: TGTGCCAGCAGTGACGCCGAGCAGTACTTC. As protein: CASSDAEQYF. This chain joins TRBV6-1 and TRBJ2-7, with D hard to call. In germline, CDR1 is MNHNS, CDR2 SASEGT. The CDR3 contains 10 residues. V was clipped by 3 bases and J by 6 bases, with 3 bases between them.

This chain uses TRBV7-8 with TRBJ2-5; D is uncertain. Germline CDR1 SGHVS, CDR2 FQNEAQ. Between the trimmed V and J ends, which lost 2 bases and 5 bases, there was a span of 6 bases. The CDR3 is 12 residues long. The CDR3 nucleotides read TGTGCCAGCAGCTTAACTCCCGAGACCCAGTACTTC. Residues: CASSLTPETQYF.

The CDR3 loop is CASKETGPHYNEQFF. DNA for the CDR3: TGTGCCAGTAAGGAAACGGGACCTCACTACAATGAGCAGTTCTTC. V and J are TRBV19 and TRBJ2-1, with D perhaps given as TRBD1 or TRBD2 (5 bases each). This CDR3 contains 15 residues. The V gene lost 7 bases and the J gene lost 3 bases, with 16 bases spanning the gap. Germline CDR1 is LNHDA and CDR2 is SQIVND (reference sequence).

V and J are TRBV29-1 and TRBJ2-1; possibly TRBD2 for D (6 bases). Germline loops: CDR1 SQVTM, CDR2 ANQGSEA. V lost 4 bases and J 8 bases, leaving 15 bases between the germline ends. The CDR3 spans 13 residues. The CDR3 region is CSVGRTTQHEQFF. The CDR3 DNA sequence: TGCAGCGTTGGGCGGACTACCCAACATGAGCAGTTCTTC.

V is TRBV19 and J is TRBJ2-3; maybe TRBD1 (5 bases). This CDR3 has 15 amino acids. Germline CDR1 is LNHDA and CDR2 is SQIVND (reference sequence). Trimming pared 5 bases from V and 1 base from J, leaving 13 bases between. CDR3 coding DNA: TGTGCCAGTAGTCCACAGGTATGGGGCACAGATACGCAGTATTTT. Protein product: CASSPQVWGTDTQYF.

This rearrangement joins TRBV29-1 to TRBJ1-2; D is perhaps TRBD1 (5 bases). The length of the CDR3 is 12 residues. CDR1 and CDR2 (germline): SQVTM, ANQGSEA. Trimming removed 7 bases at V and 6 bases at J, with 15 bases between. CDR3 sequence: CSGDGTEDGYTF. The CDR3 DNA is TGCAGCGGGGACGGGACCGAAGATGGCTACACCTTC.

The rearrangement uses TRBV14 and TRBJ2-1, with D perhaps matching TRBD2 (6 bases). Germline assignment: CDR1 SGHDN and CDR2 FVKESK. This CDR3 region has 14 residues. V shed 0 bases and J shed 4 bases, with 7 bases lying between them. Here the CDR3 reads CASSQERGYNEQFF. The CDR3, as DNA: TGTGCCAGCAGCCAAGAGCGGGGTTACAATGAGCAGTTCTTC.

This clone came up a few times. The V gene is TRBV7-8, the J gene TRBJ1-5; 7 bases align to TRBD1. CDR1 and CDR2 (germline): SGHVS, FQNEAQ. The CDR3 totals 12 residues. V was clipped by 5 bases and J by 8 bases; unmatched bases: 3. The CDR3 sequence is CASSIQGKPQHF. The CDR3 DNA is TGTGCCAGCAGCATACAGGGGAAGCCCCAGCATTTT. Based on the CDR3 plus reference TRBV7-8 and TRBJ1-5, the full variable domain is GAGVSQSPRYKVAKRGQDVALRCDPISGHVSLFWYQQALGQGPEFLTYFQNEAQLDKSGLPSDRFFAERPEGSVSTLKIQRTQQEDSAVYLCASSIQGKPQHFGDGTRLSIL.

The chain carries TRBV6-1 and TRBJ2-7; D tentatively fits TRBD1 or TRBD2 (5 bases each). CDR1 and CDR2 from the germline V gene are MNHNS and SASEGT. CDR3 length: 15 amino acids. Trimming pared 3 bases from V and 2 bases from J, leaving 14 bases between. This CDR3 reads CASSDWTSGPYEQYF. The CDR3 DNA sequence: TGTGCCAGCAGTGACTGGACAAGCGGACCCTACGAGCAGTACTTC.

This rearrangement joins TRBV7-8 to TRBJ1-1; D is perhaps TRBD1 (6 bases). The CDR3 runs to 14 residues. V lost 5 bases and J 4 bases, leaving 14 bases between the germline ends. Germline CDR1 and CDR2: SGHVS and FQNEAQ. CDR3 nucleotide sequence: TGTGCCAGCAGCCCCATTCTAGGGGGCACTGAAGCTTTCTTT. It translates to CASSPILGGTEAFF.

The gene calls are TRBV4-1 and TRBJ2-5; D ambiguous. From germline, CDR1 is MGHRA and CDR2 YSYEKL. With 1 base removed from V and 1 base from J, the gap between germline ends came to 4 bases. The CDR3 has 13 amino acids. The CDR3 nucleotides read TGCGCCAGCAGCCAAGGAGCCCAAGAGACCCAGTACTTC. This translates into CASSQGAQETQYF.

The chain has TRBV28 and TRBJ2-5, with D perhaps matching TRBD2 (5 bases). Per germline, CDR1 MDHEN and CDR2 SYDVKM. There are 16 residues in the CDR3. The V end lost 1 base, the J end lost 1 base, and 13 bases lay between the germline ends. This CDR3 reads CASSLLSLDFQETQYF. The DNA for the CDR3 is TGTGCCAGCAGTTTATTGAGCTTGGACTTCCAAGAGACCCAGTACTTC. Using reference TRBV28 and TRBJ2-5 for the parts outside the CDR3, the full variable domain is DVKVTQSSRYLVKRTGEKVFLECVQDMDHENMFWYRQDPGLGLRLIYFSYDVKMKEKGDIPEGYSVSREKKERFSLILESASTNQTSMYLCASSLLSLDFQETQYFGPGTRLLVL.

The chain carries TRBV13 and TRBJ1-2, with D possibly being TRBD1 (5 bases). This CDR3 has 16 residues. Per the germline V gene, CDR1 is PRHDT and CDR2 is FYEKMQ (reference sequence). V was clipped by 4 bases and J by 1 base, with 16 bases between them. The CDR3 DNA follows: TGTGCCAGCAGCTCCTTACCGGGACCCTTTAACTATGGCTACACCTTC. Its translation: CASSSLPGPFNYGYTF.

V and J are TRBV4-3 and TRBJ1-3, with D maybe TRBD1 (5 bases). Germline V gene sequence: CDR1 LGHNA, CDR2 YSLEER. The CDR3 loop spans 15 amino acids. V lost 0 bases, J lost 0 bases, and 6 bases lay in between. This CDR3 reads CASSQDRASGNTIYF. The CDR3 bases are TGCGCCAGCAGCCAAGACAGGGCCTCTGGAAACACCATATATTTT.

The chain uses TRBV27 and TRBJ2-3, with D unresolved. CDR1 and CDR2 from the germline V gene are MNHEY and SMNVEV (reference sequence). Trimming took off 5 bases at V and 4 bases at J, with 13 bases between the two ends. The CDR3 extends over 14 amino acids. CDR3 sequence: CASSPAILADTQYF. The CDR3 nucleotides read TGTGCCAGCAGTCCAGCTATTCTGGCAGATACGCAGTATTTT.

The chain joins TRBV20-1 to TRBJ1-2; tentative D call: TRBD1 (5 bases). The CDR3 has 11 residues. The V gene lost 6 bases and the J gene lost 7 bases, with 12 bases spanning the gap. Germline V gene sequence: CDR1 DFQATT, CDR2 SNEGSKA (reference sequence). The CDR3 DNA follows: TGCAGTGCCGCAGGAGGGGTTGGCTACACCTTC. Residues: CSAAGGVGYTF.

J is TRBJ1-2 and V is TRBV28; D remains ambiguous. Germline loops: CDR1 MDHEN, CDR2 SYDVKM. This CDR3 spans 14 amino acids. Deletions cut 5 bases from V and 0 bases from J, with 10 bases between. The CDR3 DNA follows: TGTGCCAGCAGTCCCGGAGTGGCTAACTATGGCTACACCTTC. Its protein product is CASSPGVANYGYTF.

The chain carries TRBV11-2 and TRBJ1-2; tentative D call: TRBD1 (6 bases). Germline CDR1 reads SGHAT; CDR2 reads FQNNGV. The length of the CDR3 is 15 residues. The ends were cut back, 2 bases at V and 8 bases at J, with 18 bases in the middle. In nucleotides, the CDR3 is TGTGCCAGCAGCTTAAGCCGGGACACACCTTTGGGCTACACCTTC. The encoded protein is CASSLSRDTPLGYTF.

The V gene is TRBV4-1, the J gene TRBJ2-7; TRBD1 matches at 8 bases. Germline CDR1 is MGHRA and CDR2 is YSYEKL. The V segment lost 0 bases and the J segment 6 bases; nucleotides outside the gene matches: 7. The CDR3 sequence is 15 residues long. CDR3 DNA: TGCGCCAGCAGCCAAGATGGGGACAGGTGGTCCGAGCAGTACTTC. This translates into CASSQDGDRWSEQYF.

The genes are TRBV7-6 and TRBJ2-3; D unresolved. Trimming left V 2 bases short and J 2 bases short, with 11 bases between. Germline-derived CDR1 and CDR2 are SGHVS and FNYEAQ. This CDR3 has 15 residues. CDR3 in amino acids: CASSLRIVNTDTQYF. In nucleotides, the CDR3 is TGTGCCAGCAGCTTACGGATCGTGAACACAGATACGCAGTATTTT.